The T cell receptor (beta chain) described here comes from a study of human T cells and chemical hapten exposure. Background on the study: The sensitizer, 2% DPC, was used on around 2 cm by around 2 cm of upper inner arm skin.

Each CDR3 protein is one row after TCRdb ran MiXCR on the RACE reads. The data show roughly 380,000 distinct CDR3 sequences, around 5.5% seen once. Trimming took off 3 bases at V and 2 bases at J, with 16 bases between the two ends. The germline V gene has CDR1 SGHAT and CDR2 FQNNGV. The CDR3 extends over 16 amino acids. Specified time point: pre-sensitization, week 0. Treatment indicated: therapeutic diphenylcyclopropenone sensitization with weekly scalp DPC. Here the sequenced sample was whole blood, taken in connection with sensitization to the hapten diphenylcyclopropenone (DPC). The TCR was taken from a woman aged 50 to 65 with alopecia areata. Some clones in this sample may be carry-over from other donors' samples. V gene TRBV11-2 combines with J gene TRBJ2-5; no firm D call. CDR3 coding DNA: TGTGCCAGCAGCTTTCGTCTTGCTTCATTGCAAGAGACCCAGTACTTC. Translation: CASSFRLASLQETQYF.